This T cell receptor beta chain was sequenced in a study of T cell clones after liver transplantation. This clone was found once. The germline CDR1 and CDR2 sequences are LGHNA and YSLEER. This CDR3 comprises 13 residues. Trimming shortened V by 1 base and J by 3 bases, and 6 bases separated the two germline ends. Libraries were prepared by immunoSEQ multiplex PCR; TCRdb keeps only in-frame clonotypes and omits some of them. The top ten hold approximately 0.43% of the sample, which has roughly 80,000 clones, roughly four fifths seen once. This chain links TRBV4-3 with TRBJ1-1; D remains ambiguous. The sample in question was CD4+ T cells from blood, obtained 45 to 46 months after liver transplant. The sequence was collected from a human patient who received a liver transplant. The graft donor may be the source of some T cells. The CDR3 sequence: CASSQVRDTEAFF. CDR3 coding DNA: TGCGCCAGCAGCCAAGTAAGAGACACTGAAGCTTTCTTT.